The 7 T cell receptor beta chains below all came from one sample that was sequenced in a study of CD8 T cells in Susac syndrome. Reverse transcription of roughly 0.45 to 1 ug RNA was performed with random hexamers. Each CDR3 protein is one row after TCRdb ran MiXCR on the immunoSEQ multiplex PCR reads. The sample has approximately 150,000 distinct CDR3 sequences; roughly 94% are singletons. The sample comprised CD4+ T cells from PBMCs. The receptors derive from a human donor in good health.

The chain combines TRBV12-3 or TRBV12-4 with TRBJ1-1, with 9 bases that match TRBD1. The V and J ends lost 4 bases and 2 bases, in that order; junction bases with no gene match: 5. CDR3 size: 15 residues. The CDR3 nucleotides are TGTGCCAGCAGTTCCCGGACAGGGGTCAACACTGAAGCTTTCTTT. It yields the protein CASSSRTGVNTEAFF.

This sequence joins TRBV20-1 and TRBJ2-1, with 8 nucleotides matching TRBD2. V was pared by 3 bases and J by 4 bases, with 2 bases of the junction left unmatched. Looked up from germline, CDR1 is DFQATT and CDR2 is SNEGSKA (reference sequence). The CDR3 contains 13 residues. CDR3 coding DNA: TGCAGTGCTAGCGGGGGGGTTTACAATGAGCAGTTCTTC. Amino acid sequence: CSASGGVYNEQFF.

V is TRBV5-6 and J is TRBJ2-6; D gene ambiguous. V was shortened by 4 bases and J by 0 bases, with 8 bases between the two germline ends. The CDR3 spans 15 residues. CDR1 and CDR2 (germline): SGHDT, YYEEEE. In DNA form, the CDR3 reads TGTGCCAGCAGCGGGTCGGACTCTGGGGCCAACGTCCTGACTTTC. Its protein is CASSGSDSGANVLTF.

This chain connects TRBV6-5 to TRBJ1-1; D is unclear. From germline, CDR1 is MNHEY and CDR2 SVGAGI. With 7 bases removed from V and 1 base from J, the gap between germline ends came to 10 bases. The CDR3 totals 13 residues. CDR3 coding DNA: TGTGCCAGCACCTTACAAAAGAACACTGAAGCTTTCTTT. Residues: CASTLQKNTEAFF.

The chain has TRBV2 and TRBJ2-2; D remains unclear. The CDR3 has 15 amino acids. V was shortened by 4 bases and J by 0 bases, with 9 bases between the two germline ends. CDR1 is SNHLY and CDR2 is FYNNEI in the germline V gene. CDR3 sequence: CASSGRVSNTGELFF. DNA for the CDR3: TGTGCCAGCAGTGGCCGGGTTTCGAACACCGGGGAGCTGTTTTTT.

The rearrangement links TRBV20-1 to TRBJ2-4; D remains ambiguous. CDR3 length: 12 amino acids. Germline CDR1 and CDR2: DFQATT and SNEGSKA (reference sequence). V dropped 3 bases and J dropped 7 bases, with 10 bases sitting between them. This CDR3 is CSARGDGNIQYF. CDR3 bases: TGCAGTGCTAGGGGCGACGGGAACATTCAGTACTTC.

CDR3 sequence (DNA): TGTGCCAGCAGCCAAGAGGTGGCAGATACGCAGTATTTT. It specifies CASSQEVADTQYF. The chain has TRBV3-1 and TRBJ2-3, with D unresolved. Germline values: CDR1 LGHDT, CDR2 YNNKEL (reference sequence). CDR3 length equals 13 residues. Between the trimmed V and J ends, which lost 0 bases and 4 bases, there was a span of 5 bases.